This T cell receptor (beta chain) came from a study of cytomegalovirus exposure and HLA in healthy donors. The PCR had 60 Vbeta and 13 Jbeta primers. This table comes from immunoSEQ multiplex PCR, and its TCRdb copy is limited to in-frame clones, with some not included. The data contain some 160,000 clones, over 60% of them singletons. This clone was picked up a small number of times. The sequencing input was PBMCs. This sequence was found in a woman under 40 in good health and CMV-seronegative.

The CDR3 DNA follows: TGTGCCAGCAGCTTAGACAGTGGGACAGGGGTTAGTGGCTACACCTTC. Translation gives CASSLDSGTGVSGYTF. The chain links TRBV11-2 to TRBJ1-2; 10 bases are shared with TRBD1. The CDR3 totals 16 residues. CDR1 is SGHAT and CDR2 is FQNNGV in the germline V gene. J gave up 7 bases and V 0 bases, and 8 bases lay outside the gene matches. Combining the CDR3 with reference TRBV11-2 and TRBJ1-2 gives the whole variable domain EAGVAQSPRYKIIEKRQSVAFWCNPISGHATLYWYQQILGQGPKLLIQFQNNGVVDDSQLPKDRFSAERLKGVDSTLKIQPAKLEDSAVYLCASSLDSGTGVSGYTFGSGTRLTVV.